This section outlines one TCR beta chain sequence together with its context. Losses at the gene ends were 0 bases for V and 7 bases for J; bases not matched to a gene: 3. The CDR3 consists of 14 residues. CDR1 is MNHEY and CDR2 is SVGAGI in the germline V gene. These data are taken from a study of blood T cell repertoires in COVID-19. Sequenced by immunoSEQ multiplex PCR; TCRdb stores in-frame clones only, minus some. The table lists approximately 150,000 clones, 81% of them singletons. The sample comprised peripheral blood. V is TRBV6-5 and J is TRBJ2-1; 7 nucleotides agree with TRBD1. The source is a human donor in a cohort sampled during active COVID-19. DNA of the CDR3: TGTGCCAGCAGTTACTCGGGACAGCGGAATGAGCAGTTCTTC. Amino acid sequence: CASSYSGQRNEQFF.